These T cell receptor beta chains were read from a single sample in a study of neurological immune-mediated disorders. TCRdb reprocessed the 5' RACE reads with MiXCR, giving one entry per CDR3 protein. The data show 55,000 to 75,000 distinct CDR3 sequences, roughly 2.5% seen once. Sequenced sample: PBMCs. The receptor source for this set is a man aged 50-59 years with multiple sclerosis. Both conserved end residues are part of each CDR3. The D gene is left open where the match is weak. Expanded clones are given a class, and other clones once, few, many or no size at all.

size: many
V: TRBV28
D: NA
J: TRBJ2-5
CDR3: CASSFDQETQYF
DNA: TGTGCCAGCAGTTTTGACCAAGAGACCCAGTACTTC

size: many
V: TRBV15
D: TRBD1
J: TRBJ2-2
CDR3: CATSRDTGVAGELFF
DNA: TGTGCCACCAGCAGGGATACAGGGGTGGCCGGGGAGCTGTTTTTT

size: many
V: TRBV5-4
D: NA
J: TRBJ2-1
CDR3: CASSLRGSYNEQFF
DNA: TGTGCCAGCAGCTTGCGGGGGAGTTACAATGAGCAGTTCTTC

size: NA
V: TRBV6-6
D: NA
J: TRBJ2-2
CDR3: CASSYLETTGELFF
DNA: TGTGCCAGCAGTTACTTAGAGACCACCGGTGAGCTGTTTTTT

size: many
V: TRBV5-1
D: TRBD2
J: TRBJ2-5
CDR3: CASSRSGTMYQETQYF
DNA: TGCGCCAGCAGCCGCTCCGGGACTATGTACCAAGAGACCCAGTACTTC

size: many
V: TRBV7-9
D: TRBD1
J: TRBJ1-5
CDR3: CASSLGQVSNQPQHF
DNA: TGTGCCAGCAGCCTGGGACAGGTCAGCAATCAGCCCCAGCATTTT

size: many
V: TRBV11-2
D: NA
J: TRBJ2-1
CDR3: CASSLSGFAEQFF
DNA: TGTGCCAGCAGCTTATCTGGTTTTGCTGAGCAGTTCTTC

size: many
V: TRBV20-1
D: NA
J: TRBJ1-5
CDR3: CSARDRRGGNQPQHF
DNA: TGCAGTGCTAGAGATCGGAGAGGAGGCAATCAGCCCCAGCATTTT

size: many
V: TRBV29-1
D: NA
J: TRBJ2-1
CDR3: CSVVMGGREQFF
DNA: TGCAGCGTTGTGATGGGGGGGCGTGAGCAGTTCTTC

size: many
V: TRBV4-1
D: NA
J: TRBJ2-3
CDR3: CASKGESDTQYF
DNA: TGCGCCAGCAAGGGGGAATCAGATACGCAGTATTTT

size: many
V: TRBV11-2
D: NA
J: TRBJ2-5
CDR3: CASSSIAEETQYF
DNA: TGTGCCAGCAGCTCTATCGCCGAAGAGACCCAGTACTTC

size: medium-sized
V: TRBV20-1
D: NA
J: TRBJ1-5
CDR3: CSARDMGFSNQPQHF
DNA: TGCAGTGCTAGAGATATGGGCTTTAGCAATCAGCCCCAGCATTTT

size: many
V: TRBV4-1
D: TRBD1
J: TRBJ2-7
CDR3: CASSQQEGTAWEQYF
DNA: TGCGCCAGCAGCCAACAAGAGGGGACAGCGTGGGAGCAGTACTTC

size: many
V: TRBV28
D: TRBD1
J: TRBJ2-7
CDR3: CASSTGDYEQYF
DNA: TGTGCCAGCAGTACAGGGGACTACGAGCAGTACTTC

size: few
V: TRBV7-9
D: TRBD1
J: TRBJ2-5
CDR3: CASSHWDRGKETQYF
DNA: TGTGCCAGCAGCCACTGGGACAGGGGGAAAGAGACCCAGTACTTC

size: medium-sized
V: TRBV20-1
D: NA
J: TRBJ2-7
CDR3: CSAKRLGPSYEQYF
DNA: TGCAGTGCTAAACGCCTCGGCCCGTCCTACGAGCAGTACTTC

size: many
V: TRBV27
D: NA
J: TRBJ2-7
CDR3: CASSLSIRDYEQYF
DNA: TGTGCCAGCAGTTTATCGATTCGGGATTACGAGCAGTACTTC

size: few
V: TRBV5-5
D: NA
J: TRBJ1-3
CDR3: CASSPPGGLGNTIYF
DNA: TGTGCCAGCAGCCCCCCGGGGGGCCTGGGGAACACCATATATTTT

size: many
V: TRBV7-8
D: TRBD1
J: TRBJ2-7
CDR3: CASSRGDSYEQYF
DNA: TGTGCCAGCAGCCGTGGGGACAGCTACGAGCAGTACTTC

size: many
V: TRBV4-2
D: NA
J: TRBJ1-4
CDR3: CASSQVGGNEKLFF
DNA: TGTGCCAGCAGCCAAGTTGGGGGTAATGAAAAACTGTTTTTT

size: many
V: TRBV6-6
D: NA
J: TRBJ1-2
CDR3: CASSYERRDYGYTF
DNA: TGTGCCAGCAGTTACGAGCGGCGGGACTATGGCTACACCTTC

size: many
V: TRBV27
D: NA
J: TRBJ2-7
CDR3: CASKSRRDSYEQYF
DNA: TGTGCCAGCAAATCGAGACGGGATTCGTACGAGCAGTACTTC

size: many
V: TRBV28
D: TRBD1
J: TRBJ1-6
CDR3: CATKGQHNSPLHF
DNA: TGTGCCACCAAGGGACAGCATAATTCACCCCTCCACTTT

size: many
V: TRBV6-2/TRBV6-3
D: NA
J: TRBJ2-7
CDR3: CASKLQGYEQYF
DNA: TGTGCCAGCAAATTGCAGGGCTACGAGCAGTACTTC

size: many
V: TRBV6-2/TRBV6-3
D: NA
J: TRBJ1-4
CDR3: CASSPLHRSVREKLFF
DNA: TGTGCCAGCAGTCCGCTACACCGGTCCGTCCGGGAAAAACTGTTTTTT

size: medium-sized
V: TRBV20-1
D: NA
J: TRBJ2-5
CDR3: CSAFGQETQYF
DNA: TGCAGTGCTTTCGGACAAGAGACCCAGTACTTC

size: many
V: TRBV4-1
D: NA
J: TRBJ1-1
CDR3: CASSRLPGVGENTEAFF
DNA: TGCGCCAGCAGCCGCCTACCAGGGGTGGGGGAGAACACTGAAGCTTTCTTT

size: NA
V: TRBV14
D: NA
J: TRBJ2-3
CDR3: CASSQDLADTQYF
DNA: TGTGCCAGCAGCCAAGATCTGGCCGATACGCAGTATTTT

size: many
V: TRBV14
D: NA
J: TRBJ1-6
CDR3: CASSQDSISGSPLHF
DNA: TGTGCCAGCAGCCAAGATTCCATCAGCGGTTCACCCCTCCACTTT

size: many
V: TRBV5-1
D: NA
J: TRBJ1-2
CDR3: CASSLLGLNYGYTF
DNA: TGCGCCAGCAGCTTGCTAGGACTTAACTATGGCTACACCTTC

size: many
V: TRBV9
D: NA
J: TRBJ2-2
CDR3: CASSSEGGGLLNTGELFF
DNA: TGTGCCAGCAGCTCCGAGGGGGGGGGACTATTGAACACCGGGGAGCTGTTTTTT

size: NA
V: TRBV6-2/TRBV6-3
D: NA
J: TRBJ1-5
CDR3: CASSYLLGLNQPQHF
DNA: TGTGCCAGCAGTTACTTACTGGGCTTAAATCAGCCCCAGCATTTT